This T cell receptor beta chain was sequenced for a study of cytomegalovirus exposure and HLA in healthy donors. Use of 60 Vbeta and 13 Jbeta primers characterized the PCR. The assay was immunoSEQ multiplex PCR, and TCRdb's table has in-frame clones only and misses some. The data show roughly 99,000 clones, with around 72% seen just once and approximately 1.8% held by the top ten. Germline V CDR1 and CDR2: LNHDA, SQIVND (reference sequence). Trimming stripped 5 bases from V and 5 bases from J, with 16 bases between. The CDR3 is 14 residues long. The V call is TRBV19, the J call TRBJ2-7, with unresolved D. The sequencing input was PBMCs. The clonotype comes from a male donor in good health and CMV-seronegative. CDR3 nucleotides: TGTGCCAGTAGTTCGGCAGCCGCTAGGAACGAGCAGTACTTC. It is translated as CASSSAAARNEQYF. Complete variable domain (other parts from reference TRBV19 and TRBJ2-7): DGGITQSPKYLFRKEGQNVTLSCEQNLNHDAMYWYRQDPGQGLRLIYYSQIVNDFQKGDIAEGYSVSREKKESFPLTVTSAQKNPTAFYLCASSSAAARNEQYFGPGTRLTVT.